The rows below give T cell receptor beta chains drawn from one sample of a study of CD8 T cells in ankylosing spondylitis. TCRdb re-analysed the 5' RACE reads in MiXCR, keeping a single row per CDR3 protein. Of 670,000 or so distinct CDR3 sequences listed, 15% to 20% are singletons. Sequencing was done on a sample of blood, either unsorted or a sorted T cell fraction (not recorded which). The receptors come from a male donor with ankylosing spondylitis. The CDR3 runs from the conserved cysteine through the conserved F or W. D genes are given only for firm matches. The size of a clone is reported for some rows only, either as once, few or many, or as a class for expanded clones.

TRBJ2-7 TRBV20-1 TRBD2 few CSSLAGGSYEQYF TGCAGTTCACTAGCGGGAGGGTCCTACGAGCAGTACTTC
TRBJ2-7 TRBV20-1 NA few CSARETVSASYEQYF TGCAGTGCTAGAGAGACGGTTTCCGCGTCCTACGAGCAGTACTTC
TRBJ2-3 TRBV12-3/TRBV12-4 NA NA CASSLVGVFTDTQYF TGTGCCAGCAGTTTAGTAGGGGTCTTCACAGATACGCAGTATTTT
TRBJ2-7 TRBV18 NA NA CASSLRTDSSYEQYF TGTGCCAGCTCACTCCGGACCGATAGCTCCTACGAGCAGTACTTC
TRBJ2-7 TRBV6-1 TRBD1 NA CASSHNRGSYEQYF TGTGCCAGCAGTCATAACAGGGGAAGCTACGAGCAGTACTTC
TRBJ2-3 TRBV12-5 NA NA CASGLVTGNTDTQYF TGTGCTAGTGGTTTGGTAACCGGGAATACAGATACGCAGTATTTT
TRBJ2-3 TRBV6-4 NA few CASSDSNLPTDTQYF TGTGCCAGCAGTGACTCGAACCTGCCCACAGATACGCAGTATTTT
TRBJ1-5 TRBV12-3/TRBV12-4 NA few CASSLLGGQPQHF TGTGCCAGCAGTTTATTGGGGGGACAGCCCCAGCATTTT
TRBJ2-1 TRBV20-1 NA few CSASGTSYNEQFF TGCAGTGCTAGCGGGACATCTTACAATGAGCAGTTCTTC
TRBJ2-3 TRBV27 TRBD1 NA CASTWTGGTDTQYF TGTGCCAGCACCTGGACAGGGGGAACAGATACGCAGTATTTT
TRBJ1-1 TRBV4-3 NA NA CASSQDRRPPTEAFF TGCGCCAGCAGCCAAGATCGCAGGCCCCCCACTGAAGCTTTCTTT
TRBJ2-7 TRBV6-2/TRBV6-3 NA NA CASSHLPESYEQYF TGTGCCAGCAGCCACCTTCCGGAGTCCTACGAGCAGTACTTC
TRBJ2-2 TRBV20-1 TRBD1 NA CSATGTGRGGELFF TGCAGTGCTACCGGGACAGGGAGGGGCGGGGAGCTGTTTTTT
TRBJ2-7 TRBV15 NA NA CATSRVGTLMQYF TGTGCCACCAGCAGAGTTGGCACTCTAATGCAGTACTTC
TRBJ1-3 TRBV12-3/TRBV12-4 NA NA CASSPPPQPGNTIYF TGTGCCAGCAGTCCCCCACCCCAGCCGGGAAACACCATATATTTT
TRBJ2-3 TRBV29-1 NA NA CSVEAGASDTQYF TGCAGCGTTGAAGCGGGGGCCTCAGATACGCAGTATTTT